Below, 32 T cell receptor beta chains from the same sample are listed, as sequenced in a study of OX40 agonist ivuxolimab in advanced cancers. Only in-frame clones appear in the TCRdb table, and some are missing; sequencing was by immunoSEQ multiplex PCR. The sample includes more than 70,000 clones, 81% of them seen just once. The specimen was CD4+ or CD8+ T cells sorted from blood, collected in a trial of the OX40 agonist ivuxolimab. These receptors were taken from an adult with an advanced solid tumor such as melanoma, head and neck, liver or kidney cancer.

The CDR3, as DNA: TGTGCCAGCACCATCGACAGGGTAGGAAACACCATATATTTT. It encodes CASTIDRVGNTIYF. This chain connects TRBV11-2 to TRBJ1-3; 7 bases line up with TRBD1. CDR1 SGHAT and CDR2 FQNNGV come from the germline V gene. This CDR3 contains 14 residues. V shed 7 bases and J 4 bases; nucleotides not matched to a gene: 7.

The V call is TRBV6-5, the J call TRBJ2-2; 8 positions agree with TRBD1. In germline, CDR1 is MNHEY, CDR2 SVGAGI. J lost 4 bases, V lost 6 bases, and 7 bases had no gene match. This CDR3 contains 15 residues. The CDR3 nucleotides read TGTGCCAGCAGAGCACAGGGGGTGCTCACCGGGGAGCTGTTTTTT. This codes for CASRAQGVLTGELFF.

V gene TRBV23-1 combines with J gene TRBJ1-5; maybe TRBD1 (6 bases). TRBV23-1 is an ORF, with its function uncertain. V was clipped by 4 bases and J by 2 bases, with 12 bases between them. This CDR3 comprises 15 residues. The CDR3 spells CASSLRTVGNQPQHF. The CDR3 nucleotides read TGCGCCAGCAGTCTAAGGACAGTGGGCAATCAGCCCCAGCATTTT.

The chain has TRBV6-6 and TRBJ2-2; D not resolved. In germline, CDR1 is MNHNY, CDR2 SVGAGI (reference sequence). Trimming took off 5 bases at V and 5 bases at J, with 9 bases between the two ends. The CDR3 is made up of 13 amino acids. Here the CDR3 reads CASSTRGTGELFF. In DNA form, the CDR3 reads TGTGCCAGCAGTACCCGTGGGACCGGGGAGCTGTTTTTT.

The chain uses TRBV11-3 and TRBJ2-3; weak D call: TRBD2 (6 bases). Trimming removed 0 bases from V and 3 bases from J, with 10 bases in between. The CDR3 has 15 residues. Germline CDR1 SGHNT, CDR2 YENEEA. The CDR3 bases are TGTGCCAGCAGCTTAGATATCCGGGGGACAGATACGCAGTATTTT. It encodes CASSLDIRGTDTQYF.

The gene calls are TRBV5-1 and TRBJ1-5; D unclear. The germline V gene has CDR1 SGHRS and CDR2 YFSETQ. The V gene lost 0 bases and the J gene lost 1 base, with 5 bases spanning the gap. There are 14 residues in the CDR3. The CDR3 reads CASSLGQSNQPQHF. The DNA for the CDR3 is TGCGCCAGCAGCTTGGGTCAGAGCAATCAGCCCCAGCATTTT.

A few counts support this clone. In nucleotides, the CDR3 is TGTGCCAGCAGCTTGACTTCCGGGACGGGGCAAGATACGCAGTATTTT. Residues: CASSLTSGTGQDTQYF. The rearrangement links TRBV7-3 to TRBJ2-3; D could derive from TRBD1 or TRBD2 (5 bases each). Per germline, CDR1 SGHTA and CDR2 FQGTGA. The CDR3 runs 16 residues. Trimming took 3 bases from V and 5 from J, leaving 18 bases between them.

This clone was observed a few times. Other DNA sequences in the sample encode the same CDR3. CDR3 loop: CASSLRQATDTQYF. In DNA form, the CDR3 reads TGCGCCAGCAGCTTGCGACAGGCCACAGATACGCAGTATTTT. This sequence joins TRBV5-1 and TRBJ2-3; a possible D gene is TRBD1 (6 bases). The CDR3 has 14 amino acids. Between the trimmed V and J ends, which lost 1 base and 2 bases, there was a span of 8 bases. The V gene's germline CDR1 is SGHRS and CDR2 YFSETQ.

This clone was counted only a few times. This chain links TRBV6-4 with TRBJ1-5; D unclear. V was cut by 0 bases and J by 4 bases, with 7 bases left in between. This CDR3 is built from 14 residues. Germline V gene data show CDR1 as MRHNA and CDR2 as SNTAGT. The CDR3 sequence is CASSDSTVNQPQHF. CDR3 in DNA: TGTGCCAGCAGTGACTCGACGGTAAATCAGCCCCAGCATTTT.

This sequence joins TRBV11-3 and TRBJ2-1; 10 bases map to TRBD2. The CDR3 sequence is 17 residues long. Per the germline V gene, CDR1 is SGHNT and CDR2 is YENEEA. The V gene end was trimmed by 5 bases and the J gene end by 0 bases; junction bases not matched to a gene: 7. The CDR3 region has the DNA TGTGCCAGCAGCGTTGGACTAGCGGTGAGCTCCTACAATGAGCAGTTCTTC. This sequence encodes CASSVGLAVSSYNEQFF.

The chain carries TRBV5-1 and TRBJ2-2; 10 bases map to TRBD2. Per the germline V gene, CDR1 is SGHRS and CDR2 is YFSETQ. The CDR3 consists of 20 residues. Trimming took 4 bases from V and 0 from J; bases not matched to a gene: 15. The CDR3: CASSRGILAGVKSNTGELFF. In DNA, the CDR3 is TGCGCCAGCAGCCGAGGTATCCTAGCGGGAGTAAAGTCGAACACCGGGGAGCTGTTTTTT. The variable domain in full, completed from reference TRBV5-1 and TRBJ2-2, reads KAGVTQTPRYLIKTRGQQVTLSCSPISGHRSVSWYQQTPGQGLQFLFEYFSETQRNKGNFPGRFSGRQFSNSRSEMNVSTLELGDSALYLCASSRGILAGVKSNTGELFFGEGSRLTVL.

This rearrangement joins TRBV27 to TRBJ2-1, with 12 bases identical to TRBD1. The V and J ends lost 5 bases and 2 bases, in that order; junction bases with no gene match: 4. Germline CDR1 is MNHEY and CDR2 is SMNVEV (reference sequence). This CDR3 contains 16 residues. The CDR3 loop is CASSAGDRGPYNEQFF. As DNA, the CDR3 is TGTGCCAGCAGTGCCGGGGACAGGGGGCCCTACAATGAGCAGTTCTTC.

This chain joins TRBV7-3 and TRBJ2-2, with TRBD2 identical over 7 bases. The CDR3 runs to 15 residues. Looked up from germline, CDR1 is SGHTA and CDR2 is FQGTGA. Losses at the gene ends were 2 bases for V and 4 bases for J; bases not matched to a gene: 4. The CDR3 loop reads CASSLSGGFTGELFF. CDR3 in DNA: TGTGCCAGCAGCTTATCGGGGGGATTCACCGGGGAGCTGTTTTTT.

The chain employs TRBV18 and TRBJ1-5; D is uncertain. The CDR3 runs 13 residues. Germline V lookup: CDR1 KGHSH, CDR2 LQKENI. Trimming shortened V by 1 base and J by 5 bases, and 6 bases separated the two germline ends. The CDR3 reads CASSPQGDQPQHF. In nucleotides, the CDR3 is TGTGCCAGCTCACCACAGGGTGATCAGCCCCAGCATTTT.

V gene TRBV6-6 combines with J gene TRBJ1-5; 10 nucleotides agree with TRBD1. Looked up from germline, CDR1 is MNHNY and CDR2 is SVGAGI (reference sequence). The CDR3 is 15 residues long. Trimming at V came to 0 bases and at J to 9 bases, leaving 5 bases not matched to a gene. The CDR3 DNA reads TGTGCCAGCAGTTACTCTGGGACAGGGGAATGGCCCCAGCATTTT. Translation: CASSYSGTGEWPQHF.

This rearrangement joins TRBV12-5 to TRBJ2-1, with TRBD2 matching over 12 bases. J was trimmed by 6 bases and V by 1 base; bases with no gene match: 4. Germline V CDR1 and CDR2: LGHNT, FRNRAP. The CDR3 has 16 residues. Here the CDR3 reads CASGLAASGRVNEQFF. The DNA of the CDR3 is TGTGCTAGTGGTTTGGCCGCTAGCGGGAGGGTCAATGAGCAGTTCTTC.

V and J are TRBV5-4 and TRBJ1-2, with D possibly matching TRBD1 (5 bases). CDR1 SGHNT and CDR2 YYREEE come from the germline V gene (reference sequence). V shed 3 bases and J shed 3 bases, with 12 bases lying between them. CDR3 size: 14 residues. The CDR3 loop is CASSYSTGDYGYTF. The CDR3 DNA reads TGTGCCAGCAGCTACTCTACAGGAGACTATGGCTACACCTTC.

The sample holds a few counts of this clone. The rearrangement joins TRBV9 to TRBJ2-1; the D is unclear. CDR3 length equals 14 residues. V was shortened by 4 bases and J by 0 bases, with 8 bases between the two germline ends. Germline assignment: CDR1 SGDLS and CDR2 YYNGEE. DNA of the CDR3: TGTGCCAGCAGCTCCCAGAGCTCCTACAATGAGCAGTTCTTC. Amino acid sequence: CASSSQSSYNEQFF.

V is TRBV19 and J is TRBJ2-3; 8 nucleotides line up with TRBD2. The CDR3 covers 18 residues. V lost 2 bases to trimming and J lost 1 base; unmatched junction nucleotides: 11. From germline, CDR1 is LNHDA and CDR2 SQIVND (reference sequence). CDR3 DNA: TGTGCCAGTAGTATATCCGGGAGGGCCCACCTCGGCACAGATACGCAGTATTTT. Amino acid sequence: CASSISGRAHLGTDTQYF.

The gene calls are TRBV19 and TRBJ2-1; 12 bases line up with TRBD2. Germline V CDR1 and CDR2: LNHDA, SQIVND (reference sequence). V lost 4 bases, J lost 6 bases, and 7 bases stayed unmatched. The CDR3 contains 16 residues. Here the CDR3 DNA reads TGTGCCAGTAGTACCGCACTAGCGGGGGGCGGCAATGAGCAGTTCTTC. Translating gives CASSTALAGGGNEQFF.

The rearrangement uses TRBV7-9 and TRBJ2-7; D might be TRBD1 (5 bases). The CDR3 has 15 residues. CDR1 and CDR2 from the germline V gene are SEHNR and FQNEAQ (reference sequence). V was pared by 4 bases and J by 9 bases, with 22 bases between. In DNA, the CDR3 is TGTGCCAGCAGCTCCCAGGACCCATTCCAGGGCGCGCAGTACTTC. Protein product: CASSSQDPFQGAQYF.

The chain combines TRBV10-3 with TRBJ1-5; perhaps TRBD1 as D (5 bases). Trimming stripped 3 bases from V and 3 bases from J, with 9 bases between. The CDR3 loop spans 14 amino acids. Germline lookup yields CDR1 ENHRY and CDR2 SYGVKD. The chain's CDR3 is CAISEQVSNQPQHF. The DNA of the CDR3 is TGTGCCATCAGTGAACAGGTTTCCAATCAGCCCCAGCATTTT.

V is TRBV21-1 and J is TRBJ1-5. TRBV21-1 is described as a pseudogene. The CDR3 sequence is 15 residues long. The DNA of the CDR3 is TGTGCCAGCATCATCCAGCTAACCAACAATCAGCCCCAGCATTTT. Translation: CASIIQLTNNQPQHF.

The chain joins TRBV7-3 to TRBJ2-7; TRBD1 is a possible D gene (6 bases). This CDR3 region has 15 residues. The germline V gene has CDR1 SGHTA and CDR2 FQGTGA. The V end lost 10 bases, the J end lost 6 bases, and 25 bases lay between the germline ends. The CDR3 coding sequence is TGTGCCATGCATTCGTGTCTGGTAGGGGGTTTCGAGCAGTACTTC. Its protein product is CAMHSCLVGGFEQYF.

This chain connects TRBV4-2 to TRBJ2-1, with 7 bases fitting TRBD2. Germline CDR1 is LGHNA and CDR2 is YNFKEQ. Germline trimming cut 0 bases from V and 4 bases from J; bases unmatched to any gene: 9. The CDR3 runs to 17 residues. The CDR3 DNA reads as TGTGCCAGCAGCCAAGACCCCGGTACTAGCGCGTACAATGAGCAGTTCTTC. This gives the protein CASSQDPGTSAYNEQFF.

This chain joins TRBV6-1 and TRBJ2-7; the D call may be TRBD1 or TRBD2 (5 bases each). V was pared by 7 bases and J by 4 bases, with 17 bases between. The CDR3 is made up of 14 amino acids. Per the germline V gene, CDR1 is MNHNS and CDR2 is SASEGT. The CDR3 sequence is CASTIPRDGYEQYF. DNA of the CDR3: TGTGCCAGCACCATTCCCCGGGACGGATACGAGCAGTACTTC.

The J gene is TRBJ2-1, the V gene TRBV7-9; a weak D match, TRBD2 (5 bases). The V and J ends lost 5 bases and 4 bases respectively, with 12 bases between them. The CDR3 is 14 residues long. Germline V gene sequence: CDR1 SEHNR, CDR2 FQNEAQ (reference sequence). The CDR3 coding sequence is TGTGCCAGCAGCCGGATAAGCGGTTACAATGAGCAGTTCTTC. As protein: CASSRISGYNEQFF.

This chain connects TRBV7-9 to TRBJ1-2; D remains unclear. The V gene's germline CDR1 is SEHNR and CDR2 FQNEAQ (reference sequence). The germline V and J ends were trimmed by 5 bases and 6 bases, with 22 bases remaining between them. The CDR3 is 16 amino acids. CDR3 DNA sequence: TGTGCCAGCAGCCCTCTCCAGACAAGCTCAGTCGATGGCTACACCTTC. Translating gives CASSPLQTSSVDGYTF.

For the CDR3, the DNA is TGCGCCAGCAGCCCCATGCCACAGTACGAGCAGTACTTC. This gives the protein CASSPMPQYEQYF. J is TRBJ2-7 and V is TRBV5-1; D remains unclear. The germline V gene encodes CDR1 SGHRS and CDR2 YFSETQ. The length of the CDR3 is 13 residues. V lost 4 bases and J lost 4, with 12 bases in between.

This clone was counted a single time. The rearrangement joins TRBV14 to TRBJ2-7, with D possibly TRBD1 on 7 matching bases. Germline lookup yields CDR1 SGHDN and CDR2 FVKESK. The length of the CDR3 is 17 residues. Trimming stripped 0 bases from V and 5 bases from J, with 20 bases between. The CDR3 is CASSQDTGGTVGHEQYF. CDR3 nucleotides: TGTGCCAGCAGCCAAGATACTGGGGGGACAGTCGGTCACGAGCAGTACTTC.

This clone occurred once. This chain uses TRBV10-1 with TRBJ1-5; D ambiguous. This CDR3 region has 13 residues. Germline CDR1 reads WNHNN; CDR2 reads SYGVQD (reference sequence). Between the trimmed V and J ends, which lost 3 bases and 4 bases, there was a span of 7 bases. The CDR3 protein is CASSDGPNQPQHF. The CDR3 DNA is TGCGCCAGCAGTGATGGTCCGAATCAGCCCCAGCATTTT.

The genes are TRBV7-2 and TRBJ2-3; D is ambiguous. CDR3 length: 14 residues. Trimming pared 5 bases from V and 2 bases from J, leaving 11 bases between. Germline loops: CDR1 SGHTA, CDR2 FQGNSA. This CDR3 reads CASSRHSTTDTQYF. The CDR3 DNA follows: TGTGCCAGCAGCCGTCACTCGACCACAGATACGCAGTATTTT. The full variable domain, with the rest looked up from reference TRBV7-2 and TRBJ2-3, is GAGVSQSPSNKVTEKGKDVELRCDPISGHTALYWYRQSLGQGLEFLIYFQGNSAPDKSGLPSDRFSAERTGGSVSTLTIQRTQQEDSAVYLCASSRHSTTDTQYFGPGTRLTVL.